This is a list of T cell receptor beta chains from one sample in a study of T-cell reconstitution after alpha-beta-depleted transplantation in children. TCRdb independently ran MiXCR on the PCR reads; one entry per CDR3 protein. The sample lists about 980,000 distinct CDR3 sequences; about 29% were seen once. This specimen consisted of PBMCs, mostly from graft donor cells, obtained 360 days after TCRalphabeta/CD19-depleted stem cell transplant. The receptor set was obtained from a boy in the first two years of life who had a stem cell transplant for SCID, so the T cells may come from the graft donor. Each CDR3 is given with its conserved first and last residue. D genes are given only for firm matches. Where a row states a size, it is once, few, many or the class of an expanded clone; other rows omit it.

TRBJ1-1 NA NA TRBV2 TGTGCCAGCAGTGAAGACGGGGGGACTGAAGCTTTCTTT CASSEDGGTEAFF
TRBJ2-7 TRBD2 NA TRBV9 TGTGCCAGCAGCGTAGGCCCCGGGACTAACCCCAAGCAGTACTTC CASSVGPGTNPKQYF
TRBJ2-2 NA NA TRBV12-3/TRBV12-4 TGTGCCAGCAACAAACAGAATTCGGCCGGGGAGCTGTTTTTT CASNKQNSAGELFF
TRBJ2-7 NA NA TRBV7-8 TGTGCCAGCAGCCCCCTGGGCAGGGTATCCTACGAGCAGTACTTC CASSPLGRVSYEQYF
TRBJ2-3 TRBD2 NA TRBV2 TGTGCCAGCAGTGAAGCGTTCCTAGCGGGGAAATGGGATACGCAGTATTTT CASSEAFLAGKWDTQYF
TRBJ1-1 NA NA TRBV29-1 TGCAGCGTTGCTGAAACCTCCGATGTATTATTT CSVAETSDVLF
TRBJ2-2 NA few TRBV4-1 TGCGCCAGCAGCCGCAACCTAGCTGAAAACACCGGGGAGCTGTTTTTT CASSRNLAENTGELFF
TRBJ2-3 TRBD2 NA TRBV2 TGTGCCAGCAGTGATATGTTAGCGGGGGTGAATACGCAGTATTTT CASSDMLAGVNTQYF
TRBJ1-4 NA NA TRBV6-5 TGTGCCAGCAGTTACCCGCCACCGGTGAATGAAAAACTGTTTTTT CASSYPPPVNEKLFF
TRBJ2-3 NA few TRBV7-2 TGTGCCAGCAGCTTGGAAATTGCGGGGGCCACAGATACGCAGTATTTT CASSLEIAGATDTQYF
TRBJ1-1 TRBD1 few TRBV12-3/TRBV12-4 TGTGCCAGCAGTTTAGTGGGACAGGGGACCACTGAAGCTTTCTTT CASSLVGQGTTEAFF
TRBJ2-7 TRBD1 few TRBV20-1 TGCAGTGCTAGAGTGTCTGGACAGGGTTACGAGCAGTACTTC CSARVSGQGYEQYF
TRBJ2-3 TRBD2 NA TRBV5-4 TGTGCCAGCAGCTTGTTGCTACTAGCGGGGGGCACAGATACGCAGTATTTT CASSLLLLAGGTDTQYF
TRBJ2-1 NA few TRBV11-2 TGTGCCAGCAGCTTAGATCGGTCGGGGATCAATGAGCAGTTCTTC CASSLDRSGINEQFF
TRBJ1-4 NA few TRBV29-1 TGCAGCGGCGGAGTCGGCGAAAAACTGTTTTTT CSGGVGEKLFF
TRBJ2-3 TRBD2 few TRBV9 TGTGCCAGCAGCTCCCGGACTAGCGGCGGAAACACAGATACGCAGTATTTT CASSSRTSGGNTDTQYF
TRBJ2-1 NA few TRBV30 TGTGCCTGGAGTGAGGTCAATAGGGGCAATGAGCAGTTCTTC CAWSEVNRGNEQFF
TRBJ1-5 TRBD1 NA TRBV28 TGTGCCAGCACCTTACAGGGGGCGAGCAATCAGCCCCAGCATTTT CASTLQGASNQPQHF
TRBJ2-6 TRBD2 NA TRBV20-1 TGCAGTGCTAGAGATGTAGCGGGGGCCTTCTCTGGGGCCAACGTCCTGACTTTC CSARDVAGAFSGANVLTF
TRBJ2-1 TRBD1 NA TRBV5-5 TGTGCCAGCAGCCACACCGACCCGGGACAGGGTAACAATGAGCAGTTCTTC CASSHTDPGQGNNEQFF
TRBJ1-1 NA NA TRBV10-3 TGTGCCATCAGTGAGTTGAGTGGCACTGAAGCTTTCTTT CAISELSGTEAFF
TRBJ1-1 NA few TRBV18 TGTGCCAGCTCACCCCAAACAGGGCCCAACACTGAAGCTTTCTTT CASSPQTGPNTEAFF
TRBJ1-2 NA NA TRBV24-1 TGTGCCACCAGTGATTTCGCGGGAAGAAGTGGCTACACCTTC CATSDFAGRSGYTF
TRBJ2-5 TRBD2 NA TRBV18 TGTGCCAGCTCACCAGGCCGCCTAGCGGGGACCCGACAACAAGAGACCCAGTACTTC CASSPGRLAGTRQQETQYF